This passage covers 8 T cell receptor beta chains from one sample sequenced in a study of T cells in Graves' hyperthyroidism and ophthalmopathy. Researchers amplified the TCR beta CDR3 regions from RNA transcripts. The HTBI set primed first-round TCR CDR3 RT-PCR. MiXCR, applied by TCRdb to the multiplex PCR reads, yields one record per CDR3 protein. Of about 410,000 distinct CDR3 sequences listed, approximately 15% are singletons. Sequenced: blood. Every receptor here comes from a man aged 18 to 30 with Graves' ophthalmopathy.

Concerning this clonotype itself: A much bigger clone sits one base away, suggesting this may be a read error. V usage is TRBV6-1 and J usage is TRBJ2-1; 7 bases line up with TRBD2. This CDR3 region has 15 residues. Germline CDR1 reads MNHNS; CDR2 reads SASEGT. The CDR3: CASSVQAGSYNEQSF. In DNA, the CDR3 is TGTGCCAGCAGTGTTCAAGCGGGGTCGTACAATGAGCAGTCCTTC.

This clonotype was seen ten or more times. The chain combines TRBV7-8 with TRBJ2-3; 8 nucleotides match TRBD2. The V and J ends lost 3 bases and 0 bases, in that order; junction bases with no gene match: 2. CDR1 is SGHVS, CDR2 FQNEAQ, per germline. The CDR3 extends over 15 amino acids. The CDR3 DNA reads TGTGCCAGCAGCTTGACTAGCGTAAGCACAGATACGCAGTATTTT. Translating gives CASSLTSVSTDTQYF.

This clonotype was counted between two and nine times. This chain links TRBV2 with TRBJ2-1; 9 bases are shared with TRBD2. The ends lost 4 bases at V and 4 bases at J; junction bases unmatched: 2. CDR3 length: 14 residues. Germline V gene data show CDR1 as SNHLY and CDR2 as FYNNEI. CDR3 DNA: TGTGCCAGCAGTGTGGGACTAGCTTACAATGAGCAGTTCTTC. Protein sequence: CASSVGLAYNEQFF.

This clonotype has at least ten counts. The chain links TRBV5-1 to TRBJ1-2, with D possibly matching TRBD1 (5 bases). Germline CDR1 SGHRS, CDR2 YFSETQ. The CDR3 has 15 residues. Trimming shortened V by 5 bases and J by 8 bases, and 22 bases separated the two germline ends. CDR3 nucleotides: TGCGCCAGCAGGGCAACAGGATACTCCCATTGGGGCTACACCTTC. It translates to CASRATGYSHWGYTF.

This clonotype was recorded many times. The chain combines TRBV20-1 with TRBJ2-3; 13 bases fit TRBD2. Germline CDR1 and CDR2: DFQATT and SNEGSKA (reference sequence). This CDR3 region has 17 residues. The V segment lost 4 bases and the J segment 2 bases; nucleotides outside the gene matches: 9. The CDR3 sequence is CSATPTSGGADTDTQYF. Written as DNA, the CDR3 is TGCAGTGCTACCCCAACTAGCGGGGGGGCGGACACAGATACGCAGTATTTT.

Comment on this clonotype: This clone may be a read error of a much larger clone one base away. This sequence joins TRBV5-1 and TRBJ2-3; TRBD2 agrees at 9 bases. V was pared by 0 bases and J by 4 bases, with 9 bases of the junction left unmatched. Germline-derived CDR1 and CDR2 are SGHRS and YFSETQ. This CDR3 has 17 residues. The CDR3 loop reads CASSLAPVAGESDTQYF. The CDR3 DNA reads TGCGCCAGCAGCTTGGCCCCGGTAGCGGGAGAATCAGATACGCAGTATTTT.

The chain combines TRBV6-1 with TRBJ2-2, with 8 nucleotides matching TRBD1. Germline CDR1 is MNHNS and CDR2 is SASEGT. V dropped 6 bases and J dropped 0; count of bases not matched to a gene: 9. This CDR3 spans 17 amino acids. CDR3 region: CASSDWMGQANTGELFF. The CDR3 DNA reads as TGTGCCAGCAGCGATTGGATGGGACAGGCGAACACCGGGGAGCTGTTTTTT.

This clonotype was detected many times. The J gene is TRBJ2-1, the V gene TRBV29-1; 13 nucleotides match TRBD2. In germline, CDR1 is SQVTM, CDR2 ANQGSEA. This CDR3 spans 18 amino acids. The V gene end was trimmed by 7 bases and the J gene end by 8 bases; junction bases not matched to a gene: 20. CDR3 sequence: CSGQLYKLAGGRRDEQFF. The CDR3 DNA sequence: TGCAGCGGACAACTTTACAAACTAGCGGGGGGGCGGAGGGATGAGCAGTTCTTC.